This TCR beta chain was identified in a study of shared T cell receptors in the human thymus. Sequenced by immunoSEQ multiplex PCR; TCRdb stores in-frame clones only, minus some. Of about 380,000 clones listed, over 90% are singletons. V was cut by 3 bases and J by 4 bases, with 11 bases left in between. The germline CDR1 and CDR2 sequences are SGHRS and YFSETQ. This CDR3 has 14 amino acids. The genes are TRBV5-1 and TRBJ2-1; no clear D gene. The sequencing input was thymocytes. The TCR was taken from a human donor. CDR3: CASSSERVYNEQFF. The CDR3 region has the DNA TGCGCCAGCAGCTCGGAAAGGGTTTACAATGAGCAGTTCTTC.